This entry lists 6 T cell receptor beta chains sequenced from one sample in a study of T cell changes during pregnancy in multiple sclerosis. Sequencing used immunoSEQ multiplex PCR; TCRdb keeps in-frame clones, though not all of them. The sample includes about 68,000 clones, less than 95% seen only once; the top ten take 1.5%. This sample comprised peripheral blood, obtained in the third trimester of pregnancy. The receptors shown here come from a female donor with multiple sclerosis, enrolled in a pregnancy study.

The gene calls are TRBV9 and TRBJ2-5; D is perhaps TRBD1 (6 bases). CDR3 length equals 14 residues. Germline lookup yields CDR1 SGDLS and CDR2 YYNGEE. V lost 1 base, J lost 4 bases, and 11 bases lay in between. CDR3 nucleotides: TGTGCCAGCAGCGTAATGACAGGCGGAGAGACCCAGTACTTC. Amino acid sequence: CASSVMTGGETQYF.

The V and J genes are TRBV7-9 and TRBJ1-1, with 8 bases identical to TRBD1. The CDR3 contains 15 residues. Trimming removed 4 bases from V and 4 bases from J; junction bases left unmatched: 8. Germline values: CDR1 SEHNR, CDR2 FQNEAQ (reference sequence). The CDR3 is CASSSHGQGRTEAFF. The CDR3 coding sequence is TGTGCCAGCAGCTCACATGGACAGGGACGCACTGAAGCTTTCTTT.

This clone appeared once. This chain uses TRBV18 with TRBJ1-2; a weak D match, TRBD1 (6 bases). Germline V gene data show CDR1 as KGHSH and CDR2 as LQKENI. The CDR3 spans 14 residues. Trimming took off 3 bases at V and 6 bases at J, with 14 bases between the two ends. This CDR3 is CASSPTGSGNGYTF. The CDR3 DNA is TGTGCCAGCTCACCTACAGGGTCTGGTAATGGCTACACCTTC. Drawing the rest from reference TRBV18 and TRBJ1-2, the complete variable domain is NAGVMQNPRHLVRRRGQEARLRCSPMKGHSHVYWYRQLPEEGLKFMVYLQKENIIDESGMPKERFSAEFPKEGPSILRIQQVVRGDSAAYFCASSPTGSGNGYTFGSGTRLTVV.

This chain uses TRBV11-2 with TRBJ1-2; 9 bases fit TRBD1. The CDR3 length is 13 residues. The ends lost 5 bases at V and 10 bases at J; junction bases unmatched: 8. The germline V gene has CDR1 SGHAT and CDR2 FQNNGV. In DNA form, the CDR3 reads TGTGCCAGCAGCCGGGACAGGGTTTTTTTCTACACCTTC. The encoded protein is CASSRDRVFFYTF.

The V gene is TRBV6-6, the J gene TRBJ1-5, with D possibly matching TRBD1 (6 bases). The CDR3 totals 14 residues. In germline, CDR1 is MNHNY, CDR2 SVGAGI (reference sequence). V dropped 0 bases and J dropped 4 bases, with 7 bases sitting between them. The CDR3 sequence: CASSYSGQNQPQHF. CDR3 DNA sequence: TGTGCCAGCAGTTACTCGGGACAAAATCAGCCCCAGCATTTT.

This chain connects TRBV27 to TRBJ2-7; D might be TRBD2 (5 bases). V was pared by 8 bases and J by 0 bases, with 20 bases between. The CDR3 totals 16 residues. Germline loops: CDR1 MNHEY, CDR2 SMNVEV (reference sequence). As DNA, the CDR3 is TGTGCCAGCGGCGGAGGCTTAGCGTCCTACTCCTACGAGCAGTACTTC. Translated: CASGGGLASYSYEQYF.